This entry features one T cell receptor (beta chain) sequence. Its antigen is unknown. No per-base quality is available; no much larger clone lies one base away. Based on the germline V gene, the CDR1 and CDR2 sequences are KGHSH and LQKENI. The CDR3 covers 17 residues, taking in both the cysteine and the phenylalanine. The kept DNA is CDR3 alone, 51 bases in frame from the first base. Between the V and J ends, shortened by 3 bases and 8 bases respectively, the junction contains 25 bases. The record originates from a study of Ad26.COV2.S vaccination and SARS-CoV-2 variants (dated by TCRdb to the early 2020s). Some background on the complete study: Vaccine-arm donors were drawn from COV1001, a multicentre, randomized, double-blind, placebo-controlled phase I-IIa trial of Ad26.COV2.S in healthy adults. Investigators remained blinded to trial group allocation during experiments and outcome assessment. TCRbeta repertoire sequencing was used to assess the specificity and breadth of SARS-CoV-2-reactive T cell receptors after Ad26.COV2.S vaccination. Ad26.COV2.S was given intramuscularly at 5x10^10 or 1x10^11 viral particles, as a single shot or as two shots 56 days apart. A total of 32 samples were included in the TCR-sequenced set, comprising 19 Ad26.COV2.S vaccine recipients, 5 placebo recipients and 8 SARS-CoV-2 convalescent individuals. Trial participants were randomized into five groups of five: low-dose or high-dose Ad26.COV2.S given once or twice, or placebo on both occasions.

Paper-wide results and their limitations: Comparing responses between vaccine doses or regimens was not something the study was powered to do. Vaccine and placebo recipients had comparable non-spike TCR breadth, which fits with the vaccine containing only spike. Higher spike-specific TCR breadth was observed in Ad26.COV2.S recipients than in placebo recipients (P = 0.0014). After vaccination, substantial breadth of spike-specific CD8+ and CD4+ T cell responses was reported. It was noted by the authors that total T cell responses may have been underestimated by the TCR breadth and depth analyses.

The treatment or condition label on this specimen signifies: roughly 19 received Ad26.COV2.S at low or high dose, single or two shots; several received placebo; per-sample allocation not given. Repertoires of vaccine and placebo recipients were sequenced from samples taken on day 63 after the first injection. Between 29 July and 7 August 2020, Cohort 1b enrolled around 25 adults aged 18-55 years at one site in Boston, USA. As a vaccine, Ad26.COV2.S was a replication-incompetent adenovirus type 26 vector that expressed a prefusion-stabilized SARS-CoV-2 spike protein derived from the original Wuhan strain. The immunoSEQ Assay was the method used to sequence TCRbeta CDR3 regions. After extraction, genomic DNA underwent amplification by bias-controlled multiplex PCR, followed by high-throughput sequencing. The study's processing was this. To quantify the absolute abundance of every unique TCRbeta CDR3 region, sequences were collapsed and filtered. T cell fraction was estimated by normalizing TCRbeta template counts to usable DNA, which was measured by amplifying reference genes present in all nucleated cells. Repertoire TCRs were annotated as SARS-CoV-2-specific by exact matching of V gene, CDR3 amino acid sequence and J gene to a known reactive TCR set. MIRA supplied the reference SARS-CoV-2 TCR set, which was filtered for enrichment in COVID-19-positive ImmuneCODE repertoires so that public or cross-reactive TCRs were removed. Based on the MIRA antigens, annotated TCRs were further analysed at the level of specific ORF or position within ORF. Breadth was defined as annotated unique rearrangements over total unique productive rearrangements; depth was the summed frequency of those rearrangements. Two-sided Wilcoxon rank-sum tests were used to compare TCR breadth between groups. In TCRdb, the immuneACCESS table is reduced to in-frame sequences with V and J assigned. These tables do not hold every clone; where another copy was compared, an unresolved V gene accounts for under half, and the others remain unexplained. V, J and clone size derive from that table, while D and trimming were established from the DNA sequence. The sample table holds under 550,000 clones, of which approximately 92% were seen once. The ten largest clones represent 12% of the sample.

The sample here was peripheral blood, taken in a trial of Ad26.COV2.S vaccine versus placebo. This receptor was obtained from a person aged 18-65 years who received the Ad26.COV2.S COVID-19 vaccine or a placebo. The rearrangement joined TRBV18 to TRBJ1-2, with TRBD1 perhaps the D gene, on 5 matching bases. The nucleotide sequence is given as TGTGCCAGCTCACCGCCCGAAAGACAGATTTTTCGTGACGGCTACACCTTC. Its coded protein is CASSPPERQIFRDGYTF.